The 2 T cell receptor beta chains in this list originate from one sample, sequenced in a study of regulatory T cells in long-lasting Graves disease. For TCR beta, libraries came from iRepertoire HTBI primers and Arm-PCR of CDR3 regions. TCRdb called the multiplex PCR reads again in MiXCR, with one record for every CDR3 protein. Here the sample spans approximately 690,000 distinct CDR3 sequences, about 30% being singletons. As for time point: persistent/refractory GD, antithyroid drugs over 5 years with positive TRAb. PBMC-extracted RNA yielded the TCR library. Sequences were derived from peripheral blood mononuclear cells (PBMCs), sampled when the disease was refractory, from a patient treated with antithyroid drugs. The receptors stem from a female donor with Graves disease.

The J gene is TRBJ1-1, the V gene TRBV19, with D perhaps matching TRBD1 (5 bases). V lost 4 bases, J lost 1 base, and 7 bases lay in between. Germline loops: CDR1 LNHDA, CDR2 SQIVND (reference sequence). The CDR3 is 13 amino acids. The CDR3 here is CASSTRENTEAFF. CDR3 nucleotide sequence: TGTGCCAGTAGTACCAGGGAGAACACTGAAGCTTTCTTT.

The genes are TRBV7-3 and TRBJ2-3, with 8 bases lining up with TRBD2. Germline lookup yields CDR1 SGHTA and CDR2 FQGTGA. Losses at the gene ends were 6 bases for V and 4 bases for J; bases not matched to a gene: 6. The CDR3 sequence is 14 residues long. The CDR3 region is CASRPSGSADTQYF. DNA of the CDR3: TGTGCCAGCAGGCCCAGCGGGAGCGCAGATACGCAGTATTTT. Together with reference TRBV7-3 and TRBJ2-3, the CDR3 gives the full variable domain: GAGVSQTPSNKVTEKGKYVELRCDPISGHTALYWYRQSLGQGPEFLIYFQGTGAADDSGLPNDRFFAVRPEGSVSTLKIQRTERGDSAVYLCASRPSGSADTQYFGPGTRLTVL.